These 4 T cell receptor beta chains originate from one sample sequenced in a study of blood T cell repertoires in COVID-19. Clones were read by immunoSEQ multiplex PCR, and TCRdb kept only the in-frame ones, dropping some. This table holds over 200,000 clones, roughly 90% found once. Sequencing used peripheral blood. These TCRs come from a human donor in a cohort sampled during active COVID-19.

The V and J genes are TRBV21-1 and TRBJ1-2; the table calls TRBD1, which could not be checked here. TRBV21-1 is annotated as a pseudogene. This CDR3 comprises 15 residues. The CDR3 DNA sequence: TGTGCCAGCAGCAACGGATTTAACCAGGGGGGAGGCTACACCTTC. Encoded protein: CASSNGFNQGGGYTF.

The chain links TRBV7-8 to TRBJ2-7, with TRBD2 identical over 8 bases. J was trimmed by 6 bases and V by 3 bases; bases with no gene match: 4. Per germline, CDR1 SGHVS and CDR2 FQNEAQ. CDR3 length: 13 residues. CDR3 nucleotides: TGTGCCAGCAGCTTGGGACGGGAGGGCGAGCAGTACTTC. Protein sequence: CASSLGREGEQYF.

J is TRBJ1-2 and V is TRBV6-5, with 8 bases lining up with TRBD1. Trimming took 2 bases from V and 4 from J; bases not matched to a gene: 6. Germline CDR1 is MNHEY and CDR2 is SVGAGI. CDR3 size: 15 residues. DNA of the CDR3: TGTGCCAGCAGTTACACAGGGGGAGGGCTCTATGGCTACACCTTC. It is translated as CASSYTGGGLYGYTF.

This clone was recorded a few times. The chain combines TRBV9 with TRBJ2-2, with TRBD1 identical over 8 bases. The V gene end was trimmed by 7 bases and the J gene end by 4 bases; junction bases not matched to a gene: 0. The CDR3 sequence is 12 residues long. Germline CDR1 SGDLS, CDR2 YYNGEE. The CDR3: CASGQGTGELFF. The CDR3 nucleotides read TGTGCCAGCGGACAGGGCACCGGGGAGCTGTTTTTT.